What follows is one TCR beta chain and its context. Its antigen is unknown. Healthy bone marrow donors formed the donor group. This entry comes from a study of cytomegalovirus exposure and HLA in healthy donors. Study-level findings and limits: The HLA-A and HLA-B alleles of most subjects were reportedly predicted accurately from TCR beta sequences. Looking again later, the authors saw that most CMV-associated TCR beta chains seemed HLA-restricted.

The CDR3 spans 16 residues. Trimming took 0 bases from V and 4 from J, leaving 13 bases between them. The germline gives CDR1 LGHNA, CDR2 YNFKEQ. PCR was performed using 60 Vbeta and 13 Jbeta primers. In the original analysis: In a later analysis, around 10 million of tens of millions of unique beta chains occurred in at least two donors. Sequenced by immunoSEQ multiplex PCR; TCRdb stores in-frame clones only, minus some. The V and J calls and clone size are taken from that table; D and trimming were inferred from the DNA. The sample lists 95,000 to 150,000 clones, 80% occurring once. The rearrangement joins TRBV4-2 to TRBJ2-1; D might be TRBD2 (6 bases). The receptor was isolated from a female donor in good health and CMV-seronegative. The sequenced material came from PBMCs. CDR3 coding DNA: TGTGCCAGCAGCCAAGACGCGGGGACTTCGTACAATGAGCAGTTCTTC. Protein sequence: CASSQDAGTSYNEQFF.